One sample yielded the 10 T cell receptor beta chains listed below, sequenced in a study of cytomegalovirus exposure and HLA in healthy donors. Assay used: immunoSEQ multiplex PCR; TCRdb lists only in-frame clones, some missing. The repertoire has fewer than 400,000 clones, roughly 86% of them found once; the top ten carry around 0.96%. The sequenced sample consisted of PBMCs. All receptors derive from a man in his thirties or forties in good health and CMV-seronegative.

The genes are TRBV6-1 and TRBJ2-3, with 13 positions matching TRBD2. The trim removed 7 bases at V and 4 bases at J, leaving 2 bases unmatched. CDR3 size: 14 residues. CDR1 and CDR2 from the germline V gene are MNHNS and SASEGT. CDR3 amino acids: CASKTSGGPDTQYF. As DNA, the CDR3 is TGTGCCAGCAAGACTAGCGGGGGGCCAGATACGCAGTATTTT.

CDR3 in amino acids: CASSFRLALEQYF. CDR3 DNA sequence: TGTGCCAGCAGCTTTCGTCTAGCGCTCGAGCAGTACTTC. This chain connects TRBV11-2 to TRBJ2-7, with D maybe TRBD2 (6 bases). Germline V CDR1 and CDR2: SGHAT, FQNNGV. The CDR3 is made up of 13 amino acids. The V end lost 3 bases, the J end lost 6 bases, and 12 bases lay between the germline ends.

This clone was seen once. The gene calls are TRBV11-1 and TRBJ2-3; 8 bases fit TRBD2. The CDR3 contains 15 residues. Germline lookup yields CDR1 SGHAT and CDR2 FQDESV (reference sequence). The V and J ends lost 2 bases and 7 bases, in that order; junction bases with no gene match: 8. As DNA, the CDR3 is TGTGCCAGCAGCTTAACAGGGACTAGTGGGAATACGCAGTATTTT. Translated: CASSLTGTSGNTQYF.

This chain uses TRBV29-1 with TRBJ1-2; D unresolved. The germline V gene encodes CDR1 SQVTM and CDR2 ANQGSEA. The CDR3 length is 14 residues. V lost 5 bases and J lost 0, with 13 bases in between. The CDR3 DNA is TGCAGCGTTCGAACAGAGATTCCTAACTATGGCTACACCTTC. Protein sequence: CSVRTEIPNYGYTF.

The chain recombines TRBV5-1 with TRBJ1-2, with 9 bases matching TRBD1. The V gene end was trimmed by 0 bases and the J gene end by 4 bases; junction bases not matched to a gene: 4. The germline V gene encodes CDR1 SGHRS and CDR2 YFSETQ. The CDR3 has 15 residues. The CDR3 region has the DNA TGCGCCAGCAGCTTGGGTGACAGGGGGTTCTATGGCTACACCTTC. Amino acids: CASSLGDRGFYGYTF. The complete variable domain, with remaining parts taken from reference TRBV5-1 and TRBJ1-2, reads KAGVTQTPRYLIKTRGQQVTLSCSPISGHRSVSWYQQTPGQGLQFLFEYFSETQRNKGNFPGRFSGRQFSNSRSEMNVSTLELGDSALYLCASSLGDRGFYGYTFGSGTRLTVV.

The V and J genes are TRBV29-1 and TRBJ1-2; 8 bases are shared with TRBD1. V trimming: 0 bases; J trimming: 4 bases; junction bases outside the gene matches: 10. CDR3 length: 16 residues. Germline lookup yields CDR1 SQVTM and CDR2 ANQGSEA. CDR3 sequence (DNA): TGCAGCGTTGAAGATCGCCAGTCCAGGGGGCTCTATGGCTACACCTTC. It translates to CSVEDRQSRGLYGYTF.

This clone has a single count. V gene TRBV6-5 combines with J gene TRBJ2-7, with D perhaps TRBD1 (5 bases). Germline CDR1 reads MNHEY; CDR2 reads SVGAGI. Trimming removed 7 bases at V and 6 bases at J, with 19 bases between. CDR3 size: 14 residues. This chain's CDR3 is CASTIAHDRGEQYF. For the CDR3, the DNA is TGTGCCAGCACCATAGCTCACGACAGAGGCGAGCAGTACTTC.

The genes are TRBV7-6 and TRBJ2-3; weak D call: TRBD2 (5 bases). The germline gives CDR1 SGHVS, CDR2 FNYEAQ. This CDR3 contains 15 residues. V dropped 1 base and J dropped 3 bases, with 11 bases sitting between them. CDR3 DNA sequence: TGTGCCAGCAGCTTAGGCTCCGGCGGGACAGATACGCAGTATTTT. Protein: CASSLGSGGTDTQYF.

The V and J genes are TRBV5-8 and TRBJ2-1; possible D gene TRBD2, 6 bases. V lost 2 bases and J 3 bases, leaving 9 bases between the germline ends. Germline V gives CDR1 SGHTS, CDR2 YDEGEE. The CDR3 sequence is 14 residues long. The CDR3 is CASSFRGYYNEQFF. As DNA, the CDR3 is TGTGCCAGCAGCTTCCGGGGGTACTACAATGAGCAGTTCTTC.

The chain links TRBV18 to TRBJ2-1; no firm D call. The CDR3 is made up of 14 amino acids. The germline V gene encodes CDR1 KGHSH and CDR2 LQKENI. V lost 0 bases, J lost 6 bases, and 9 bases lay in between. The CDR3 DNA reads TGTGCCAGCTCACCACCGGCGGAACCCAATGAGCAGTTCTTC. This gives the protein CASSPPAEPNEQFF.